Below, 13 T cell receptor beta chains from the same sample are listed, as sequenced in a study of blood T cell repertoires in COVID-19. Sequencing used immunoSEQ multiplex PCR; TCRdb keeps in-frame clones, though not all of them. The sample shows fewer than 200,000 clones, about 85% of them seen only once. The material sequenced was peripheral blood. The receptors stem from a woman at least 80 years old with acute or convalescent COVID-19.

The V and J genes are TRBV1 and TRBJ2-5; the D call TRBD2 from the table was never checked on the DNA. TRBV1 is a listed pseudogene. The CDR3 runs 18 residues. This CDR3 reads CTSSQAPITSGGQETQYF. The CDR3 bases are TGCACCAGCAGCCAAGCCCCAATCACTAGCGGGGGCCAAGAGACCCAGTACTTC.

In nucleotides, the CDR3 is TGCAGCGTTGAAGATCGGTCTCGGGGTGACTATGGCTACACCTTC. Translation gives CSVEDRSRGDYGYTF. The rearrangement uses TRBV29-1 and TRBJ1-2; D gene unclear. CDR3 size: 15 residues. CDR1 is SQVTM and CDR2 is ANQGSEA in the germline V gene. The germline V and J ends were trimmed by 0 bases and 3 bases, with 14 bases remaining between them.

This clone was found once. This chain links TRBV18 with TRBJ1-2, with 7 positions matching TRBD1. The CDR3 is made up of 16 amino acids. J lost 6 bases, V lost 2 bases, and 12 bases had no gene match. The germline V gene encodes CDR1 KGHSH and CDR2 LQKENI. In DNA form, the CDR3 reads TGTGCCAGCTCACCAAAGACAGGGCGGAATTCGGATGGCTACACCTTC. This codes for CASSPKTGRNSDGYTF.

This clone was recorded once. The chain combines TRBV11-2 with TRBJ2-1; TRBD2 matches at 10 bases. Trimming removed 1 base from V and 0 bases from J; junction bases left unmatched: 0. This CDR3 is 16 amino acids long. Germline V lookup: CDR1 SGHAT, CDR2 FQNNGV. For the CDR3, the DNA is TGTGCCAGCAGCTTAGGACTAGCGGGCTCCTACAATGAGCAGTTCTTC. It specifies CASSLGLAGSYNEQFF.

Written as DNA, the CDR3 is TGTGCCAGCAGTACCACGACTAGCGGGAGGAGCAATGAGCAGTTCTTC. Translated, it gives CASSTTTSGRSNEQFF. The chain recombines TRBV2 with TRBJ2-1, with TRBD2 identical over 13 bases. In germline, CDR1 is SNHLY, CDR2 FYNNEI. With V trimmed by 5 bases and J by 6 bases, 7 bases remained unmatched. CDR3 size: 16 residues.

This chain links TRBV29-1 with TRBJ1-3; the D gene is possibly TRBD1 (5 bases). The V and J ends lost 4 bases and 0 bases respectively, with 7 bases between them. Germline CDR1 is SQVTM and CDR2 is ANQGSEA. This CDR3 has 13 amino acids. In nucleotides, the CDR3 is TGCAGCGTTGTGACAGACTCTGGAAACACCATATATTTT. It translates to CSVVTDSGNTIYF.

The chain joins TRBV3-1 (or the pseudogene TRBV3-2) to TRBJ1-2; the match to TRBD1 covers 10 bases. From germline, CDR1 is LGHDT and CDR2 YNNKEL (reference sequence). This CDR3 has 15 amino acids. V lost 4 bases, J lost 1 base, and 3 bases stayed unmatched. The CDR3 region is CASSRDRGLNYGYTF. CDR3 sequence (DNA): TGTGCCAGCAGCCGGGACAGGGGCCTTAACTATGGCTACACCTTC.

This clone appeared a single time. The rearrangement uses TRBV11-2 and TRBJ2-2; D may be TRBD2 (6 bases). The CDR3 length is 15 residues. Trimming took 5 bases from V and 6 from J, leaving 16 bases between them. CDR1 SGHAT and CDR2 FQNNGV come from the germline V gene. CDR3 amino acids: CASSLPGGVAGELFF. DNA of the CDR3: TGTGCCAGCAGCCTCCCGGGCGGGGTGGCCGGGGAGCTGTTTTTT.

This clone was detected only once. The V gene is TRBV19, the J gene TRBJ1-2, with D maybe TRBD1 (6 bases). With 9 bases removed from V and 6 bases from J, the gap between germline ends came to 26 bases. Germline V gene data show CDR1 as LNHDA and CDR2 as SQIVND (reference sequence). This CDR3 spans 16 amino acids. For the CDR3, the DNA is TGTGCCAGCAGCGGGGACACAACCGGCCTATGGGATGGCTACACCTTC. Its protein product is CASSGDTTGLWDGYTF.

This chain connects TRBV30 to TRBJ2-1; 12 bases are shared with TRBD2. Germline CDR1 is GTSNPN and CDR2 is SVGIG (reference sequence). The CDR3 totals 15 residues. V shed 3 bases and J 7 bases; nucleotides not matched to a gene: 7. The CDR3 sequence: CAWSPLLAGGNEQFF. The CDR3 DNA is TGTGCCTGGAGCCCCTTACTAGCGGGAGGAAATGAGCAGTTCTTC.

V usage is TRBV6-5 and J usage is TRBJ1-3; 8 bases align to TRBD1. The CDR3 extends over 14 amino acids. After removal of 6 bases from V and 0 bases from J, the junction contained 1 base not matched to a gene. Germline CDR1 and CDR2: MNHEY and SVGAGI. CDR3 nucleotides: TGTGCCAGCAGCACAGGGGGCTCTGGAAACACCATATATTTT. Translated: CASSTGGSGNTIYF.

The chain recombines TRBV9 with TRBJ1-6; no clear D gene. CDR1 is SGDLS and CDR2 is YYNGEE in the germline V gene. Trimming shortened V by 7 bases and J by 0 bases, and 8 bases separated the two germline ends. This CDR3 is built from 14 residues. The CDR3 region is CASAGSSYNSPLHF. CDR3 sequence (DNA): TGTGCCAGCGCGGGGAGCTCCTATAATTCACCCCTCCACTTT.

The rearrangement links TRBV5-1 to TRBJ2-1; D perhaps matches TRBD2 (7 bases). CDR1 is SGHRS, CDR2 YFSETQ, per germline. The germline V and J ends were trimmed by 7 bases and 8 bases, with 28 bases remaining between them. The CDR3 is made up of 17 amino acids. The DNA of the CDR3 is TGCGCCAGCTCCCACGTCGGGGGGCGGACCGGTGGGGATGAGCAGTTCTTC. It translates to CASSHVGGRTGGDEQFF.